This T cell receptor (beta chain) was retrieved from a study of Graves' ophthalmopathy and Graves' hyperthyroidism. Across the study: If no ophthalmopathy appeared within 18 months of follow-up, hyperthyroidism was termed stable.

The V end lost 3 bases, the J end lost 8 bases, and 7 bases lay between the germline ends. Germline-derived CDR1 and CDR2 are KGHSH and LQKENI. CDR3 size: 11 residues. The authors amplified TCR beta CDR3 regions from RNA transcripts. The library came from an HTBI-primed first-round RT-PCR and a second-round multiplex PCR. Each CDR3 protein is one row after TCRdb ran MiXCR on the multiplex PCR reads. The sample has around 1,200,000 distinct CDR3 sequences, less than 45% seen once. Specimen: peripheral blood or thyroid tissue (not recorded which). V usage is TRBV18 and J usage is TRBJ1-1, with D unresolved. The receptor was derived from an adult man with Graves' hyperthyroidism. CDR3 in amino acids: CASSPAIEAFF. The DNA for the CDR3 is TGTGCCAGCTCACCGGCTATAGAAGCTTTCTTT.